Presented here are 26 T cell receptor beta chains from one specimen sequenced in a study of OX40 agonist ivuxolimab in advanced cancers. Clones were sequenced by immunoSEQ multiplex PCR, and TCRdb holds only the in-frame ones, with some missing. This table holds over 55,000 clones, around 90% found once. Sample: CD4+ or CD8+ T cells sorted from blood, taken in a trial of the OX40 agonist ivuxolimab. Receptors were obtained from an adult with an advanced solid tumor such as melanoma, head and neck, liver or kidney cancer.

This chain joins TRBV28 and TRBJ2-1; 12 positions agree with TRBD2. This CDR3 contains 16 residues. V gave up 6 bases and J gave up 8 bases; unmatched junction bases: 11. Germline lookup yields CDR1 MDHEN and CDR2 SYDVKM. The CDR3 DNA reads TGTGCCAGCAGCCCTGTGACTAGCGGGAGTTTCGATGAGCAGTTCTTC. Its translation: CASSPVTSGSFDEQFF. The complete variable domain, with remaining parts taken from reference TRBV28 and TRBJ2-1, reads DVKVTQSSRYLVKRTGEKVFLECVQDMDHENMFWYRQDPGLGLRLIYFSYDVKMKEKGDIPEGYSVSREKKERFSLILESASTNQTSMYLCASSPVTSGSFDEQFFGPGTRLTVL.

J is TRBJ2-7 and V is TRBV28; the D is unclear. CDR3 length equals 17 residues. V lost 3 bases and J lost 1, with 19 bases in between. Germline CDR1 is MDHEN and CDR2 is SYDVKM. The CDR3 DNA reads TGTGCCAGCAGTTTTTCAACCACGCACGTATTTTCCTACGAGCAGTACTTC. It is translated as CASSFSTTHVFSYEQYF.

This rearrangement joins TRBV19 to TRBJ2-2; tentatively, D is TRBD2 (5 bases). Germline V CDR1 and CDR2: LNHDA, SQIVND (reference sequence). With 5 bases removed from V and 3 bases from J, the gap between germline ends came to 19 bases. This CDR3 spans 17 amino acids. CDR3 DNA sequence: TGTGCCAGTAGTCCAAACCCGGACTTTGCGTACACCGGGGAGCTGTTTTTT. Protein: CASSPNPDFAYTGELFF.

This clone was seen once. The chain joins TRBV5-6 to TRBJ1-4, with D unresolved. Trimming shortened V by 3 bases and J by 8 bases, and 11 bases separated the two germline ends. The CDR3 has 13 amino acids. The germline V gene encodes CDR1 SGHDT and CDR2 YYEEEE. The CDR3 DNA is TGTGCCAGCAGCTCAATAGGGCTCGAAAAACTGTTTTTT. It is translated as CASSSIGLEKLFF.

The chain carries TRBV4-3 and TRBJ2-5; tentatively, D is TRBD2 (5 bases). The J call may be in error: the DNA end matches TRBJ2-7 better. The V gene's germline CDR1 is LGHNA and CDR2 YSLEER. The CDR3 length is 15 residues. CDR3 residues: CASSQEGGPRYEQYF. For the CDR3, the DNA is TGCGCCAGCAGCCAAGAGGGCGGGCCCCGCTACGAGCAGTACTTC.

V gene TRBV7-2 combines with J gene TRBJ1-4, with a tentative D call TRBD1 (6 bases). V lost 10 bases, J lost 4 bases, and 16 bases lay in between. This CDR3 comprises 14 residues. Germline V gene data show CDR1 as SGHTA and CDR2 as FQGNSA. CDR3 region: CANRWGHNNEKLFF. The CDR3 nucleotides read TGTGCCAATAGGTGGGGACACAATAATGAAAAACTGTTTTTT. The whole variable domain, remainder taken from reference TRBV7-2 and TRBJ1-4, is GAGVSQSPSNKVTEKGKDVELRCDPISGHTALYWYRQSLGQGLEFLIYFQGNSAPDKSGLPSDRFSAERTGGSVSTLTIQRTQQEDSAVYLCANRWGHNNEKLFFGSGTQLSVL.

V usage is TRBV6-5 and J usage is TRBJ2-7; D might be TRBD1 or TRBD2, each matching 5 bases. The CDR3 has 13 residues. Germline values: CDR1 MNHEY, CDR2 SVGAGI. Trimming removed 7 bases at V and 2 bases at J, with 12 bases between. In DNA, the CDR3 is TGTGCCAGCACCCCGGGGCCGGCCTACGAGCAGTACTTC. Translation gives CASTPGPAYEQYF.

The table lists this clone with a count of one. Written as DNA, the CDR3 is TGTGCCAGCAGCTTAACTGGGGGGAATACTTACAATGAGCAGTTCTTC. Encoded protein: CASSLTGGNTYNEQFF. This sequence joins TRBV7-3 and TRBJ2-1; a weak D match, TRBD2 (6 bases). V lost 0 bases to trimming and J lost 4 bases, with 13 bases between them. Germline assignment: CDR1 SGHTA and CDR2 FQGTGA. This CDR3 has 16 residues.

This clone was detected once. CDR3 amino acids: CSVPIRDRTYNEQFF. The CDR3 DNA follows: TGCAGCGTACCAATCCGGGACCGTACTTACAATGAGCAGTTCTTC. V and J are TRBV29-1 and TRBJ2-1; D is tentatively TRBD1 or TRBD2 (5 bases each). V gave up 6 bases and J gave up 4 bases, with 19 bases separating them. Germline-derived CDR1 and CDR2 are SQVTM and ANQGSEA. The CDR3 consists of 15 residues.

The chain links TRBV27 to TRBJ1-4; D is uncertain. In germline, CDR1 is MNHEY, CDR2 SMNVEV (reference sequence). The V end lost 4 bases, the J end lost 6 bases, and 15 bases lay between the germline ends. This CDR3 comprises 15 residues. This CDR3 is CASSSRAEVDEKLFF. In nucleotides, the CDR3 is TGTGCCAGCAGTTCCCGGGCAGAGGTGGATGAAAAACTGTTTTTT.

The chain has TRBV10-1 and TRBJ1-3; D is unresolved. The ends were cut back, 0 bases at V and 0 bases at J, with 12 bases in the middle. This CDR3 is built from 17 residues. Per the germline V gene, CDR1 is WNHNN and CDR2 is SYGVQD (reference sequence). The CDR3 sequence is CASSESRLGVSGNTIYF. The CDR3 bases are TGCGCCAGCAGTGAGTCGAGGCTAGGTGTCTCTGGAAACACCATATATTTT.

The chain joins TRBV19 to TRBJ2-5; D gene ambiguous. CDR1 is LNHDA, CDR2 SQIVND, per germline (reference sequence). This CDR3 spans 15 amino acids. The ends were cut back, 0 bases at V and 2 bases at J, with 10 bases in the middle. The DNA of the CDR3 is TGTGCCAGTAGTATAGATCCGGGTTGGCAAGAGACCCAGTACTTC. Encoded protein: CASSIDPGWQETQYF.

V gene TRBV28 combines with J gene TRBJ2-7; 7 bases are shared with TRBD2. CDR3 size: 14 residues. Germline V CDR1 and CDR2: MDHEN, SYDVKM. V shed 1 base, J shed 4 bases, and the junction held 4 bases outside the gene matches. The chain's CDR3 is CASSLFQGGYEQYF. CDR3 coding DNA: TGTGCCAGCAGTTTATTCCAGGGAGGGTACGAGCAGTACTTC. Full variable domain (remainder filled in from reference TRBV28 and TRBJ2-7): DVKVTQSSRYLVKRTGEKVFLECVQDMDHENMFWYRQDPGLGLRLIYFSYDVKMKEKGDIPEGYSVSREKKERFSLILESASTNQTSMYLCASSLFQGGYEQYFGPGTRLTVT.

CDR3 sequence: CASSLGQFMNTEAFF. CDR3 DNA: TGTGCCAGCAGCCTAGGACAGTTCATGAACACTGAAGCTTTCTTT. The rearrangement uses TRBV5-4 and TRBJ1-1; tentatively, D is TRBD1 (6 bases). Germline values: CDR1 SGHNT, CDR2 YYREEE (reference sequence). This CDR3 contains 15 residues. The V gene lost 4 bases and the J gene lost 0 bases, with 13 bases spanning the gap.

The rearrangement joins TRBV6-1 to TRBJ1-1; no clear D gene. V lost 2 bases and J lost 3, with 13 bases in between. Germline V lookup: CDR1 MNHNS, CDR2 SASEGT. This CDR3 is 15 amino acids long. The CDR3 region has the DNA TGTGCCAGCAGTGAAAATAGGGAAGGGTACACTGAAGCTTTCTTT. Translation gives CASSENREGYTEAFF.

The chain is built from TRBV7-9 and TRBJ2-4, with no clear D. Trimming took off 5 bases at V and 0 bases at J, with 17 bases between the two ends. Germline V gene lookup returns CDR1 SEHNR and CDR2 FQNEAQ (reference sequence). The CDR3 has 17 residues. CDR3 in DNA: TGTGCCAGCAGCCCTCTGGCCCTCCACATAGCCAAAAACATTCAGTACTTC. Protein sequence: CASSPLALHIAKNIQYF.

The chain carries TRBV6-5 and TRBJ2-7, with TRBD2 matching over 7 bases. Germline V gene sequence: CDR1 MNHEY, CDR2 SVGAGI. CDR3 length: 16 amino acids. J gave up 2 bases and V 0 bases, and 7 bases lay outside the gene matches. CDR3 in DNA: TGTGCCAGCAGTTACTCGTCGGGGGGTTACACCTACGAGCAGTACTTC. This gives the protein CASSYSSGGYTYEQYF.

The count of this clone is one. The V gene is TRBV11-2, the J gene TRBJ2-7, with a possible D match to TRBD1 (6 bases). Germline V gives CDR1 SGHAT, CDR2 FQNNGV. CDR3 length equals 13 residues. The V gene lost 3 bases and the J gene lost 1 base, with 7 bases spanning the gap. CDR3 loop: CASSFTGSYEQYF. The DNA for the CDR3 is TGTGCCAGCAGCTTCACAGGGTCCTACGAGCAGTACTTC.

This clone was observed once. V gene TRBV9 combines with J gene TRBJ2-7, with 9 nucleotides matching TRBD2. This CDR3 is built from 14 residues. Germline assignment: CDR1 SGDLS and CDR2 YYNGEE. V shed 2 bases and J 6 bases; nucleotides not matched to a gene: 6. The CDR3 coding sequence is TGTGCCAGCAGCGTTAGCGGGAGAACGGGCGAGCAGTACTTC. This encodes CASSVSGRTGEQYF.

This chain connects TRBV29-1 to TRBJ2-3; 7 nucleotides agree with TRBD2. CDR3 length: 13 residues. V dropped 3 bases and J dropped 4; count of bases not matched to a gene: 4. Germline CDR1 is SQVTM and CDR2 is ANQGSEA. The CDR3 spells CSVDPGGADTQYF. The CDR3 bases are TGCAGCGTTGATCCTGGGGGGGCAGATACGCAGTATTTT.

The chain is built from TRBV6-6 and TRBJ2-2; 7 bases are shared with TRBD2. This CDR3 spans 14 amino acids. Germline lookup yields CDR1 MNHNY and CDR2 SVGAGI (reference sequence). Trimming removed 8 bases from V and 2 bases from J; junction bases left unmatched: 5. The CDR3 reads CASEGEGNTGELFF. CDR3 nucleotides: TGTGCCAGCGAAGGGGAGGGAAACACCGGGGAGCTGTTTTTT.

V is TRBV18 and J is TRBJ2-7; 7 positions match TRBD1. This CDR3 is built from 14 residues. The V gene end was trimmed by 2 bases and the J gene end by 4 bases; junction bases not matched to a gene: 5. Germline values: CDR1 KGHSH, CDR2 LQKENI. The CDR3 here is CASSPTGQTYEQYF. CDR3 coding DNA: TGTGCCAGCTCACCAACGGGACAGACATACGAGCAGTACTTC.

This chain links TRBV2 with TRBJ1-1; D call uncertain. CDR1 and CDR2 from the germline V gene are SNHLY and FYNNEI. CDR3 length: 10 residues. Trimming pared 4 bases from V and 11 bases from J, leaving 8 bases between. The CDR3 region is CASSGLAAFF. DNA of the CDR3: TGTGCCAGCAGTGGGCTGGCGGCTTTCTTT.

J is TRBJ2-5 and V is TRBV7-9; no clear D. CDR3 length equals 14 residues. CDR1 and CDR2 from the germline V gene are SEHNR and FQNEAQ (reference sequence). Trimming took 1 base from V and 5 from J, leaving 11 bases between them. The CDR3 spells CASSLGAQVETQYF. The CDR3 DNA sequence: TGTGCCAGCAGCTTAGGGGCCCAGGTGGAGACCCAGTACTTC.

This chain joins TRBV4-1 and TRBJ2-7; 10 positions match TRBD2. Trimming at V came to 0 bases and at J to 5 bases, leaving 7 bases not matched to a gene. The CDR3 sequence is 16 residues long. The germline gives CDR1 MGHRA, CDR2 YSYEKL. The CDR3: CASSQEASGGLDEQYF. The CDR3 bases are TGCGCCAGCAGCCAAGAGGCTAGCGGGGGCCTGGACGAGCAGTACTTC.

The chain combines TRBV4-1 with TRBJ2-1; the D is unclear. Germline V lookup: CDR1 MGHRA, CDR2 YSYEKL. V was pared by 1 base and J by 10 bases, with 17 bases between. The CDR3 covers 15 residues. The CDR3: CASSQVSGLRREQFF. As DNA, the CDR3 is TGCGCCAGCAGCCAAGTCTCCGGCCTCAGGCGGGAGCAGTTCTTC.